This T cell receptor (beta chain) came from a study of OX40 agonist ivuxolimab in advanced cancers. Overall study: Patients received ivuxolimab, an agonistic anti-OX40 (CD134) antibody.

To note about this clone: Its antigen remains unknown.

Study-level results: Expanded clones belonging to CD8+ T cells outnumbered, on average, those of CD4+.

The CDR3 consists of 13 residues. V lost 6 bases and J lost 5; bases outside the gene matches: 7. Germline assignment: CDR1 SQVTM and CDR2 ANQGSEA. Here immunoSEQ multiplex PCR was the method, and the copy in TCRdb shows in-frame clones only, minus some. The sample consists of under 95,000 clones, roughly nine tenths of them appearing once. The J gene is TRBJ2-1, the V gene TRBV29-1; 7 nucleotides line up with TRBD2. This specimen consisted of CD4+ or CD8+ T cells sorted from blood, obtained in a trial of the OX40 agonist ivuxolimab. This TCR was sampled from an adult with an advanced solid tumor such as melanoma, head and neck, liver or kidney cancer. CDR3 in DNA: TGCAGCGTAAGACTAGCACAGCACAATGAGCAGTTCTTC. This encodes CSVRLAQHNEQFF.